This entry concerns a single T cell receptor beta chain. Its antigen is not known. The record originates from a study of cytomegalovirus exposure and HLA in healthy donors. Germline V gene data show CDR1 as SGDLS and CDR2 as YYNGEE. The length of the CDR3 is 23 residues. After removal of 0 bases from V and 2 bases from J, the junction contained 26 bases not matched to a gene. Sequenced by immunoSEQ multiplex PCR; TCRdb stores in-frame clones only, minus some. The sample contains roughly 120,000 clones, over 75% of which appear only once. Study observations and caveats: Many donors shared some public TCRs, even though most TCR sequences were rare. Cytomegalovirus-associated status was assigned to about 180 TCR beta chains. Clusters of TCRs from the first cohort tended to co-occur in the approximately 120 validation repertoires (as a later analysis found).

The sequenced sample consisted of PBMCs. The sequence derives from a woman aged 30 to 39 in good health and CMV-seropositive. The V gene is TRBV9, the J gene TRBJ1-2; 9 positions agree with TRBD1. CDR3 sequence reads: CASSVVWGQGFHRTSLGNYGYTF. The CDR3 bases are TGTGCCAGCAGCGTAGTTTGGGGACAGGGATTCCACCGTACTTCTTTAGGCAACTATGGCTACACCTTC.